This T cell receptor beta chain was observed in a study of regulatory T cells in long-lasting Graves disease. The sample holds a few counts of this clonotype. CDR1 and CDR2 from the germline V gene are DFQATT and SNEGSKA (reference sequence). The CDR3 is 17 residues long. The V gene lost 5 bases and the J gene lost 2 bases, with 19 bases spanning the gap. Sample time point: newly diagnosed GD, antithyroid drugs for less than 3 months. The TCR library was made from RNA extracted from PBMCs. CDR3 regions were amplified by Arm-PCR using iRepertoire HTBI primers to build TCR beta libraries. As originally analysed: Identification of gene segments yielded over 60 TRBV and roughly 15 TRBJ across samples. A single record per CDR3 protein comes from TCRdb applying MiXCR to the multiplex PCR reads. These V and J calls rely on TCRdb rather than the paper's analysis. The sample yields hundreds of thousands of distinct CDR3 sequences, roughly 15% seen once.

This sample was also put to use in a study of T cells in Graves' hyperthyroidism and ophthalmopathy. This second report adds: A lack of ophthalmopathy progression within 18 months defined stable Graves' hyperthyroidism. With the HTBI primer set, the TCR CDR3 went through a first round of RT-PCR.

The clonotype comes from a man younger than 30 with Graves disease. The material was peripheral blood mononuclear cells (PBMCs), obtained at new diagnosis, from a patient treated with antithyroid drugs. The genes are TRBV20-1 and TRBJ2-6; TRBD1 might be the D (5 bases). The CDR3 loop is CSARRRGIPPGANVLTF. The CDR3 bases are TGCAGTGCTCGTCGAAGGGGAATCCCTCCTGGGGCCAACGTCCTGACTTTC.